The present TCR beta chain was sequenced within a study of CD8+ T cells in alopecia areata. Study-wide findings and caveats: Against the mouse data, patients shared TCRs less clearly, possibly for HLA reasons. Scalp sample data also include resident alphabeta T cells from normal skin.

This CDR3 is 13 amino acids long. The V gene end was trimmed by 4 bases and the J gene end by 5 bases; junction bases not matched to a gene: 2. Per germline, CDR1 SGHDT and CDR2 YYEEEE. This clone was seen only once. Its antigen remains unknown. RNA was extracted and reverse transcribed into cDNA as the sequencing template. Using immunoSEQ multiplex PCR, the repertoire was profiled, and TCRdb retains in-frame clones only, with some absent. Here the sample spans about 150,000 clones, 55% being singletons. The chain has TRBV5-6 and TRBJ2-5, with 10 positions matching TRBD2. The clonotype comes from a human donor in good health. Sequenced input: CD4+ T cells sorted from blood. The CDR3 region is CASSRAGGETQYF. The CDR3 coding sequence is TGTGCCAGCAGCAGAGCGGGAGGGGAGACCCAGTACTTC. The complete variable domain, with remaining parts taken from reference TRBV5-6 and TRBJ2-5, reads DAGVTQSPTHLIKTRGQQVTLRCSPKSGHDTVSWYQQALGQGPQFIFQYYEEEERQRGNFPDRFSGHQFPNYSSELNVNALLLGDSALYLCASSRAGGETQYFGPGTRLLVL.